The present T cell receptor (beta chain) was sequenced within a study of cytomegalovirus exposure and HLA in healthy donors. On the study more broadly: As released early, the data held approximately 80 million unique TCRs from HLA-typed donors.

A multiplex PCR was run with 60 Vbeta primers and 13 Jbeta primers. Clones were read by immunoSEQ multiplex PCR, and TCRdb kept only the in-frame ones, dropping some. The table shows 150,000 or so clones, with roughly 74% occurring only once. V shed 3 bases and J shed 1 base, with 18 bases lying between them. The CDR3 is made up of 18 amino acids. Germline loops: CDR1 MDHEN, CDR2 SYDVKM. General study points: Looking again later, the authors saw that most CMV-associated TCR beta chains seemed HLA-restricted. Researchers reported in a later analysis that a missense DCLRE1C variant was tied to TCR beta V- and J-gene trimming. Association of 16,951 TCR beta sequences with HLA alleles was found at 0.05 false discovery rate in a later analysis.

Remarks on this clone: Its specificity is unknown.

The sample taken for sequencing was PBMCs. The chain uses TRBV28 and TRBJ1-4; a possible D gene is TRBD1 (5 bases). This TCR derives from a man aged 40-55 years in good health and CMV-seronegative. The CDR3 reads CASSFSKWGVGTNEKLFF. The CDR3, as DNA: TGTGCCAGCAGTTTTTCAAAATGGGGGGTAGGAACTAATGAAAAACTGTTTTTT. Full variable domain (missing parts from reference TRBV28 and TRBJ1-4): DVKVTQSSRYLVKRTGEKVFLECVQDMDHENMFWYRQDPGLGLRLIYFSYDVKMKEKGDIPEGYSVSREKKERFSLILESASTNQTSMYLCASSFSKWGVGTNEKLFFGSGTQLSVL.